The T cell receptor beta chain described here comes from a study of blood T cell repertoires in COVID-19. TCRdb's copy holds only in-frame clones and misses some; the assay was immunoSEQ multiplex PCR. Among some 180,000 clones listed, roughly 85% were seen once. Germline V gives CDR1 KGHSH, CDR2 LQKENI. This CDR3 spans 12 amino acids. V lost 3 bases and J lost 5, with 5 bases in between. This chain joins TRBV18 and TRBJ1-5; D uncertain. The receptor's source is a woman aged 70-85 years in a cohort exposed to, infected with or recovered from COVID-19 (not recorded which). Sequencing was done on a sample of PBMCs or T cells enriched from blood (not recorded which). Here the CDR3 DNA reads TGTGCCAGCTCACCCGTCGATCAGCCCCAGCATTTT. It translates to CASSPVDQPQHF.